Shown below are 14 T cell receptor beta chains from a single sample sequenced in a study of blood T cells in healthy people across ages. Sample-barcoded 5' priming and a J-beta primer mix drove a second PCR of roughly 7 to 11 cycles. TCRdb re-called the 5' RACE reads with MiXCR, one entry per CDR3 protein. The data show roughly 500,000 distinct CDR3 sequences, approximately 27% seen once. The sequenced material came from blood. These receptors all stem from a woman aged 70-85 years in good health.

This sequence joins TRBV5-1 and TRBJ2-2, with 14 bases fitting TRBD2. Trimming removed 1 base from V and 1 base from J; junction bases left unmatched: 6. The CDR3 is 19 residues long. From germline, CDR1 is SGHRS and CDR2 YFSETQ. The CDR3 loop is CASSLSAGTSGGNTGELFF. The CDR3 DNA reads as TGCGCCAGCAGCTTGAGTGCCGGGACTAGCGGGGGGAACACCGGGGAGCTGTTTTTT.

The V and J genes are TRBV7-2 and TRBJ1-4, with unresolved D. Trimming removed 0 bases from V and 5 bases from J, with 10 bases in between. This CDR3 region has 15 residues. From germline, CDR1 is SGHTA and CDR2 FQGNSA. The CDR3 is CASSLARLENEKLFF. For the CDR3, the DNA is TGTGCCAGCAGCTTAGCGAGATTAGAAAATGAAAAACTGTTTTTT.

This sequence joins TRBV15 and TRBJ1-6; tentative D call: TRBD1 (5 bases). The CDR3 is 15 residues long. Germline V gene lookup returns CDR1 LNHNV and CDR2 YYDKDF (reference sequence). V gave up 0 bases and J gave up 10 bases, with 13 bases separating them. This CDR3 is CATSRDQKEGSPLHF. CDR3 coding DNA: TGTGCCACCAGCAGAGATCAGAAGGAGGGGTCACCCCTCCACTTT.

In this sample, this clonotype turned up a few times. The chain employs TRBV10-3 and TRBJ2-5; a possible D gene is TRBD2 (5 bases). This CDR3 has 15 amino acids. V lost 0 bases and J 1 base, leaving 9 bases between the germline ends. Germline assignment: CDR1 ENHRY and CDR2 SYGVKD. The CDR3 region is CAISESWGVQETQYF. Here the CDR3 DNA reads TGTGCCATCAGTGAGTCTTGGGGAGTCCAAGAGACCCAGTACTTC.

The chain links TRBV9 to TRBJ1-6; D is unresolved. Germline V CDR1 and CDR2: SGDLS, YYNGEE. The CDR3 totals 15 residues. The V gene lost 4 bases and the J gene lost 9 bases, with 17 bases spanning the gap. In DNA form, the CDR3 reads TGTGCCAGCAGCTCCCAGCCCGGGTTTGGTTCACCCCTCCACTTT. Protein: CASSSQPGFGSPLHF.

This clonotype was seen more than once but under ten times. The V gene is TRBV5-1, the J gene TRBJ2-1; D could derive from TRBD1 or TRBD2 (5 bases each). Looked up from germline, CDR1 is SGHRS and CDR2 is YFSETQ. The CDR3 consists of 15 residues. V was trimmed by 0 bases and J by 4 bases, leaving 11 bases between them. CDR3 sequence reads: CASSLDGTDYNEQFF. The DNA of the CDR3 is TGCGCCAGCAGCTTGGACGGGACGGATTACAATGAGCAGTTCTTC.

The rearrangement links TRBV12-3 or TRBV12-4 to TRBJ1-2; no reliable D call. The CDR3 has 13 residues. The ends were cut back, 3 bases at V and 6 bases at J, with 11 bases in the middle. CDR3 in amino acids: CASSFRGYDGYTF. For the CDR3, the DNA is TGTGCCAGCAGTTTCCGTGGGTATGATGGCTACACCTTC.

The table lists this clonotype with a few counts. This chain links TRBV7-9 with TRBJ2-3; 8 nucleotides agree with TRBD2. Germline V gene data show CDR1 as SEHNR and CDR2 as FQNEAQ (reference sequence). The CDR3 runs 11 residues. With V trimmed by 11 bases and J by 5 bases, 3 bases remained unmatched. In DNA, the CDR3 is TGTGCCCGGGGGGGCAGAGATACGCAGTATTTT. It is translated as CARGGRDTQYF.

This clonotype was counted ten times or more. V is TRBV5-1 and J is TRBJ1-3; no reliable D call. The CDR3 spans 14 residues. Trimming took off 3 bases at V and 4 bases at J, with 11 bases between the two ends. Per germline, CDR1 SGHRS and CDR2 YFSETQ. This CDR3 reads CASSSGGSGNTIYF. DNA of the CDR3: TGCGCCAGCAGCTCCGGTGGGAGCGGAAACACCATATATTTT.

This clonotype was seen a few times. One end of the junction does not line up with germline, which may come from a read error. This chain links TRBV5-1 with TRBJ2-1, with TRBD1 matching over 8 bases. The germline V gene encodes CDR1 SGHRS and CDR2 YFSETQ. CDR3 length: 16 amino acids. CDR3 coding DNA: TGCGCCAGCAGCCACTCCCTGGGACAGGAGGGGGAGACCCAGTGCTTC. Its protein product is CASSHSLGQEGETQCF. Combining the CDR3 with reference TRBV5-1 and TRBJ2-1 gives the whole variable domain KAGVTQTPRYLIKTRGQQVTLSCSPISGHRSVSWYQQTPGQGLQFLFEYFSETQRNKGNFPGRFSGRQFSNSRSEMNVSTLELGDSALYLCASSHSLGQEGETQCFGPGTRLTVL.

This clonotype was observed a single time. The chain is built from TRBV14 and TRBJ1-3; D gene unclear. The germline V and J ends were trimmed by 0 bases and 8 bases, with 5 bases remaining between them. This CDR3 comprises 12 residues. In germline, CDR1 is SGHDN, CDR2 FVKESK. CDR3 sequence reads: CASSQEAYTIYF. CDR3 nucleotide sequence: TGTGCCAGCAGCCAAGAGGCCTACACCATATATTTT. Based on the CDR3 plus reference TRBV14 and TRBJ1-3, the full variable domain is EAGVTQFPSHSVIEKGQTVTLRCDPISGHDNLYWYRRVMGKEIKFLLHFVKESKQDESGMPNNRFLAERTGGTYSTLKVQPAELEDSGVYFCASSQEAYTIYFGEGSWLTVV.

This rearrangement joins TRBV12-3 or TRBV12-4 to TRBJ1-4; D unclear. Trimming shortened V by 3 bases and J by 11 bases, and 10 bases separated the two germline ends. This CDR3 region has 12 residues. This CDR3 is CASSFPPGKLFF. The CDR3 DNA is TGTGCCAGCAGTTTTCCCCCGGGGAAACTGTTTTTT.

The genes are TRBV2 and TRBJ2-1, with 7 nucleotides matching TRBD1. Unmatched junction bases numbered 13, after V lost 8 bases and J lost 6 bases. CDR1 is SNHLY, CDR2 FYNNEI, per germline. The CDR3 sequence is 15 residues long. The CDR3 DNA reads TGTGCCAGCTCCCAACAAAGGGGGCTGGGCAATGAGCAGTTCTTC. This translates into CASSQQRGLGNEQFF.

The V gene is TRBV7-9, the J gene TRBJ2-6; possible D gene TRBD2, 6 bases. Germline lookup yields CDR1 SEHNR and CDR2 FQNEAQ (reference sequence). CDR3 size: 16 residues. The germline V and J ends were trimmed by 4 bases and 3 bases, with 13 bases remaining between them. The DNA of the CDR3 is TGTGCCAGCAGCTACACCAGCGGGCTTGGGGCCAACGTCCTGACTTTC. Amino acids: CASSYTSGLGANVLTF. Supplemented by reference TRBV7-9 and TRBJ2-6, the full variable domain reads DTGVSQNPRHKITKRGQNVTFRCDPISEHNRLYWYRQTLGQGPEFLTYFQNEAQLEKSRLLSDRFSAERPKGSFSTLEIQRTEQGDSAMYLCASSYTSGLGANVLTFGAGSRLTVL.